The 18 T cell receptor beta chains in this list originate from one sample, sequenced in a study of blood T cell repertoires in COVID-19. The method was immunoSEQ multiplex PCR; TCRdb's version includes in-frame clones alone and lacks a portion of them. The data show 340,000 or so clones, with around 87% seen just once and 1% held by the top ten. The sequencing input was peripheral blood. These receptor sequences come from a middle-aged man with active or convalescent COVID-19.

This chain joins TRBV5-1 and TRBJ1-1; D might be TRBD1 (5 bases). Germline loops: CDR1 SGHRS, CDR2 YFSETQ. Trimming shortened V by 3 bases and J by 4 bases, and 16 bases separated the two germline ends. The CDR3 contains 15 residues. CDR3 in DNA: TGCGCCAGCAGCTCCAAACAGGCATTTTCCACTGAAGCTTTCTTT. It codes for CASSSKQAFSTEAFF.

This clone is a singleton in its sample. The chain carries TRBV2 and TRBJ1-2; D unresolved. Trimming took off 4 bases at V and 8 bases at J, with 11 bases between the two ends. Germline CDR1 reads SNHLY; CDR2 reads FYNNEI. CDR3 size: 12 residues. The CDR3: CASSVRGYGYTF. CDR3 sequence (DNA): TGTGCCAGCAGTGTTAGAGGGTACGGCTACACCTTC.

V is TRBV9 and J is TRBJ1-5; D might be TRBD1 (5 bases). This CDR3 has 15 residues. Germline CDR1 and CDR2: SGDLS and YYNGEE. V was shortened by 0 bases and J by 4 bases, with 11 bases between the two germline ends. As DNA, the CDR3 is TGTGCCAGCAGCGTAGCTGCGGACAAAAATCAGCCCCAGCATTTT. It encodes CASSVAADKNQPQHF.

The V gene is TRBV14, the J gene TRBJ2-7; D uncertain. Trimming left V 1 base short and J 4 bases short, with 8 bases between. The CDR3 is made up of 13 amino acids. CDR1 is SGHDN and CDR2 is FVKESK in the germline V gene. This CDR3 is CASSQVQAYEQYF. Written as DNA, the CDR3 is TGTGCCAGCAGCCAAGTTCAAGCTTACGAGCAGTACTTC.

The gene calls are TRBV7-2 and TRBJ2-7; 9 bases line up with TRBD1. V was clipped by 0 bases and J by 5 bases; unmatched bases: 5. CDR1 is SGHTA and CDR2 is FQGNSA in the germline V gene. This CDR3 spans 15 amino acids. CDR3 nucleotides: TGTGCCAGCAGCTTAGCCGGGACAGGGCTTAACGAGCAGTACTTC. Translated: CASSLAGTGLNEQYF. The entire variable domain, with the rest obtained from reference TRBV7-2 and TRBJ2-7, is as follows: GAGVSQSPSNKVTEKGKDVELRCDPISGHTALYWYRQSLGQGLEFLIYFQGNSAPDKSGLPSDRFSAERTGGSVSTLTIQRTQQEDSAVYLCASSLAGTGLNEQYFGPGTRLTVT.

This chain joins TRBV27 and TRBJ2-3; 7 nucleotides agree with TRBD1. V dropped 2 bases and J dropped 4; count of bases not matched to a gene: 3. This CDR3 is 14 amino acids long. Germline V gives CDR1 MNHEY, CDR2 SMNVEV (reference sequence). This CDR3 reads CASSLRQGADTQYF. The CDR3 DNA is TGTGCCAGCAGTTTACGGCAGGGGGCAGATACGCAGTATTTT.

The CDR3 loop is CASSIEESSYNSPLHF. CDR3 DNA sequence: TGTGCCAGTAGTATCGAAGAGAGCTCCTATAATTCACCCCTCCACTTT. J is TRBJ1-6 and V is TRBV19; D unresolved. The CDR3 loop spans 16 amino acids. Germline V gives CDR1 LNHDA, CDR2 SQIVND (reference sequence). The V gene lost 3 bases and the J gene lost 0 bases, with 9 bases spanning the gap.

The chain links TRBV19 to TRBJ2-5; 7 bases align to TRBD1. CDR1 is LNHDA and CDR2 is SQIVND in the germline V gene (reference sequence). CDR3 length: 15 residues. The V and J ends lost 5 bases and 1 base, in that order; junction bases with no gene match: 7. The CDR3 coding sequence is TGTGCCAGTAGTCCAAGGACAGGAGTCCAAGAGACCCAGTACTTC. Its translation: CASSPRTGVQETQYF.

The chain couples TRBV5-6 to TRBJ2-3; 11 positions match TRBD2. CDR1 SGHDT and CDR2 YYEEEE come from the germline V gene. The CDR3 length is 17 residues. V gave up 4 bases and J gave up 5 bases; unmatched junction bases: 12. CDR3 loop: CASSRGLAGGFGDTQYF. DNA of the CDR3: TGTGCCAGCAGCCGGGGGCTAGCGGGGGGCTTTGGAGATACGCAGTATTTT.

The V and J genes are TRBV5-1 and TRBJ1-6; 7 positions match TRBD1. The CDR3 loop spans 18 amino acids. With 0 bases clipped from V and 10 bases from J, the junction kept 16 bases outside the gene matches. The V gene's germline CDR1 is SGHRS and CDR2 YFSETQ. The chain's CDR3 is CASSLDGTADTGNSPLHF. CDR3 in DNA: TGCGCCAGCAGCTTGGATGGGACAGCAGATACCGGGAACTCACCCCTCCACTTT.

Here the CDR3 reads CASSLTGTGYEKLFF. CDR3 nucleotide sequence: TGTGCCAGCAGCTTAACCGGGACAGGGTATGAAAAACTGTTTTTT. The chain employs TRBV6-5 and TRBJ1-4, with TRBD1 matching 9 bases. Germline loops: CDR1 MNHEY, CDR2 SVGAGI. With V trimmed by 6 bases and J by 6 bases, 8 bases remained unmatched. This CDR3 contains 15 residues.

This chain links TRBV28 with TRBJ1-6, with a possible D match to TRBD1 (6 bases). V shed 2 bases and J shed 10 bases, with 12 bases lying between them. The V gene's germline CDR1 is MDHEN and CDR2 SYDVKM. This CDR3 has 14 residues. The CDR3 region is CASSLPQGNSPLHF. The CDR3 region has the DNA TGTGCCAGCAGTTTACCCCAGGGGAACTCACCCCTCCACTTT.

This chain links TRBV2 with TRBJ2-7; the match to TRBD1 covers 11 bases. The ends lost 9 bases at V and 2 bases at J; junction bases unmatched: 9. Per the germline V gene, CDR1 is SNHLY and CDR2 is FYNNEI. This CDR3 has 15 residues. Here the CDR3 DNA reads TGTGCCAGTGAGGCCGGGACAGGGGGGACCTACGAGCAGTACTTC. Translated, it gives CASEAGTGGTYEQYF.

The CDR3 nucleotides read TGTGCCAGCTCACCGACTAGCGGGATGGATACGCAGTATTTT. Residues: CASSPTSGMDTQYF. This chain links TRBV18 with TRBJ2-3, with 11 nucleotides matching TRBD2. The CDR3 totals 14 residues. J lost 6 bases, V lost 3 bases, and 2 bases had no gene match. CDR1 and CDR2 from the germline V gene are KGHSH and LQKENI.

The chain uses TRBV7-2 and TRBJ2-2, with 7 bases matching TRBD1. There are 16 residues in the CDR3. V trimming: 8 bases; J trimming: 5 bases; junction bases outside the gene matches: 14. CDR1 is SGHTA and CDR2 is FQGNSA in the germline V gene. The CDR3 nucleotides read TGTGCCAGCCGGAAACAGGGGAGTCGCTTAACCGGGGAGCTGTTTTTT. Translating it yields CASRKQGSRLTGELFF.

The genes are TRBV29-1 and TRBJ2-2; maybe TRBD1 (6 bases). V was trimmed by 4 bases and J by 4 bases, leaving 13 bases between them. The germline gives CDR1 SQVTM, CDR2 ANQGSEA. The CDR3 consists of 14 residues. CDR3 amino acids: CSVARTGTTGELFF. The CDR3 region has the DNA TGCAGCGTTGCCCGTACAGGGACCACCGGGGAGCTGTTTTTT.

In nucleotides, the CDR3 is TGTGCCAGCAGCGTAACAGGGGACATGGAGACCCAGTACTTC. It yields the protein CASSVTGDMETQYF. The chain recombines TRBV9 with TRBJ2-5; 7 nucleotides align to TRBD1. The CDR3 extends over 14 amino acids. Trimming at V came to 1 base and at J to 5 bases, leaving 5 bases not matched to a gene. Germline-derived CDR1 and CDR2 are SGDLS and YYNGEE.

The chain uses TRBV5-1 and TRBJ2-7; the match to TRBD2 covers 9 bases. CDR1 and CDR2 (germline): SGHRS, YFSETQ. This CDR3 is built from 15 residues. Trimming at V came to 7 bases and at J to 2 bases, leaving 10 bases not matched to a gene. The CDR3 sequence: CASAPDAGGPYEQYF. DNA of the CDR3: TGCGCCAGCGCGCCCGACGCGGGGGGGCCCTACGAGCAGTACTTC.